Here is one T cell receptor (beta chain) with its context. Libraries were prepared by immunoSEQ multiplex PCR; TCRdb keeps only in-frame clonotypes and omits some of them. Of 50,000 or so clones listed, around 90% are singletons. This record comes from a study of blood T cell repertoires in COVID-19. Background on the study: Specimens from acute and convalescent COVID-19 originated in the United States, Italy and Spain. PBMCs, B-cell-depleted T cells, or T cells provided the cDNA or gDNA that made up the material.

The CDR3 sequence is 15 residues long. The clonotype comes from a man in his fifties or sixties with active COVID-19. The material sequenced was peripheral blood. The J gene is TRBJ2-7, the V gene TRBV21-1; TRBD2, the table's D call, lacks a check against the DNA. TRBV21-1 is annotated as a pseudogene. The CDR3 protein is CASNKTSGRWAEQYF. The CDR3 DNA reads TGTGCCAGCAATAAAACTAGCGGGAGGTGGGCCGAGCAGTACTTC.